The clone carrying this T cell receptor (beta chain) was observed a few times. This record comes from a study of T-cell reconstitution after alpha-beta-depleted transplantation in children. It was with unique molecular identifiers that the TCRbeta library was prepared. TCRdb passed the PCR reads through MiXCR, listing each CDR3 protein once. The sample carries fewer than 550,000 distinct CDR3 sequences, about 16% recorded once. V gave up 6 bases and J gave up 4 bases; unmatched junction bases: 4. The CDR3 spans 14 residues. Sequenced material: PBMCs, mostly from graft donor cells, taken 360 days after TCRalphabeta/CD19-depleted stem cell transplant. This TCR derives from a boy younger than two who had a stem cell transplant for Wiskott-Aldrich syndrome, so the T cells may come from the graft donor. This chain uses TRBV12-3 or TRBV12-4 with TRBJ1-3, with TRBD1 matching over 9 bases. The CDR3 DNA sequence: TGTGCCAGCAGGGCGGACAGGGGAGGAAACACCATATATTTT. Translating gives CASRADRGGNTIYF.